The 21 T cell receptor beta chains below come from one sample, sequenced in a study of blood T cell repertoires in COVID-19. Assay: immunoSEQ multiplex PCR; the TCRdb copy retains only in-frame clones and omits some. The sample includes around 100,000 clones, roughly 87% seen only once; the top ten take more than 4.5%. Material: peripheral blood. The receptors originated from a woman in her forties or fifties with COVID-19, enrolled during active disease.

The chain uses TRBV5-1 and TRBJ1-1; the match to TRBD1 covers 7 bases. V trimming: 7 bases; J trimming: 8 bases; junction bases outside the gene matches: 8. From germline, CDR1 is SGHRS and CDR2 YFSETQ. CDR3 length equals 12 residues. The CDR3 bases are TGCGCCAGCCGACATGACAGGGACGAAGCTTTCTTT. Its protein is CASRHDRDEAFF.

V and J are TRBV6-5 and TRBJ1-3, with 7 bases matching TRBD1. The CDR3 runs 14 residues. Looked up from germline, CDR1 is MNHEY and CDR2 is SVGAGI. V dropped 6 bases and J dropped 4; count of bases not matched to a gene: 6. CDR3 sequence: CASRETGHGNTIYF. CDR3 nucleotide sequence: TGTGCCAGCAGAGAGACAGGGCACGGAAACACCATATATTTT.

The rearrangement uses TRBV12-1 and TRBJ2-7; TRBD1, as called in the table, went unchecked against the DNA. TRBV12-1 is deemed a pseudogene. CDR3 length: 11 amino acids. CDR3 nucleotides: TGTGCCAGCAGCTTTGTGGACACCCCGTACTTC. Protein: CASSFVDTPYF.

The chain uses TRBV21-1 and TRBJ2-3; the table assigns TRBD1, which was not confirmed against the DNA. TRBV21-1 is marked as a pseudogene. This CDR3 has 11 residues. CDR3 in amino acids: CASSKATGWYF. The CDR3 DNA follows: TGTGCCAGCAGCAAAGCGACAGGGTGGTATTTT.

This sequence joins TRBV7-2 and TRBJ2-7; a possible D gene is TRBD2 (5 bases). V dropped 1 base and J dropped 7 bases, with 14 bases sitting between them. This CDR3 has 14 residues. Germline CDR1 SGHTA, CDR2 FQGNSA. The DNA of the CDR3 is TGTGCCAGCAGCTTAGTGGCACCCACGGGAGAGCAGTACTTC. Encoded protein: CASSLVAPTGEQYF.

The V gene is TRBV15, the J gene TRBJ2-3; 10 bases fit TRBD2. The CDR3 consists of 16 residues. The J segment lost 1 base and the V segment lost 0 bases, leaving 1 base of the junction unmatched. The germline CDR1 and CDR2 sequences are LNHNV and YYDKDF (reference sequence). Here the CDR3 reads CATSRDGLAGTDTQYF. The CDR3 nucleotides read TGTGCCACCAGCAGAGATGGACTAGCGGGCACAGATACGCAGTATTTT.

The chain employs TRBV24-1 and TRBJ1-2; 9 positions agree with TRBD1. With V trimmed by 3 bases and J by 6 bases, 13 bases remained unmatched. Germline loops: CDR1 KGHDR, CDR2 SFDVKD. This CDR3 comprises 17 residues. The CDR3 sequence is CATSDSAGTGYVDGYTF. CDR3 in DNA: TGTGCCACCAGTGATAGCGCCGGGACAGGGTATGTGGATGGCTACACCTTC.

The CDR3 sequence is CASSAGTSQETQYF. The CDR3 bases are TGTGCCAGCAGCGCAGGGACATCGCAAGAGACCCAGTACTTC. The V and J genes are TRBV7-9 and TRBJ2-5, with D possibly matching TRBD1 (6 bases). V was shortened by 5 bases and J by 2 bases, with 12 bases between the two germline ends. Germline lookup yields CDR1 SEHNR and CDR2 FQNEAQ (reference sequence). This CDR3 spans 14 amino acids. The full variable domain, rest sourced from reference TRBV7-9 and TRBJ2-5, is DTGVSQNPRHKITKRGQNVTFRCDPISEHNRLYWYRQTLGQGPEFLTYFQNEAQLEKSRLLSDRFSAERPKGSFSTLEIQRTEQGDSAMYLCASSAGTSQETQYFGPGTRLLVL.

The V and J genes are TRBV24-1 and TRBJ2-2, with D tentatively TRBD1 (5 bases). The V end lost 5 bases, the J end lost 8 bases, and 11 bases lay between the germline ends. The CDR3 length is 13 residues. Germline V lookup: CDR1 KGHDR, CDR2 SFDVKD. The CDR3 region has the DNA TGTGCCACCAGTGTAAGGGGTATTGGGGAGCTGTTTTTT. Translated: CATSVRGIGELFF.

CDR3 sequence reads: CASRQGALGYTF. CDR3 sequence (DNA): TGTGCCAGCAGACAGGGGGCGCTTGGCTACACCTTC. V is TRBV2 and J is TRBJ1-2; 9 bases are a match to TRBD1. V was clipped by 6 bases and J by 7 bases; unmatched bases: 3. Looked up from germline, CDR1 is SNHLY and CDR2 is FYNNEI. The CDR3 runs 12 residues.

Only a few counts were recorded for this clone. The rearrangement joins TRBV12-3 or TRBV12-4 to TRBJ2-7; D is uncertain. This CDR3 contains 13 residues. Trimming left V 3 bases short and J 2 bases short, with 8 bases between. The CDR3 nucleotides read TGTGCCAGCAGTTTGACAAAAACCTACGAGCAGTACTTC. It is translated as CASSLTKTYEQYF.

This clone was observed once. The chain uses TRBV6-1 and TRBJ1-2; unclear D gene. The CDR3 has 13 amino acids. V lost 3 bases and J 2 bases, leaving 7 bases between the germline ends. Germline V gene sequence: CDR1 MNHNS, CDR2 SASEGT. CDR3: CASSERLNYGYTF. Written as DNA, the CDR3 is TGTGCCAGCAGTGAGAGGTTGAACTATGGCTACACCTTC.

The chain recombines TRBV18 with TRBJ1-5, with TRBD1 identical over 8 bases. The CDR3 runs to 16 residues. V lost 2 bases and J lost 0; bases outside the gene matches: 3. CDR1 and CDR2 from the germline V gene are KGHSH and LQKENI. CDR3 residues: CASSPKTGDSNQPQHF. In nucleotides, the CDR3 is TGTGCCAGCTCACCAAAGACAGGGGATAGCAATCAGCCCCAGCATTTT.

The chain is built from TRBV6-2 or TRBV6-3 and TRBJ2-4; D gene unclear. Germline V gene lookup returns CDR1 MNHEY and CDR2 SVGEGT. The CDR3 runs to 12 residues. Trimming took off 1 base at V and 7 bases at J, with 5 bases between the two ends. CDR3 amino acids: CASSYFANIQYF. Here the CDR3 DNA reads TGTGCCAGCAGTTACTTTGCGAACATTCAGTACTTC.

This rearrangement joins TRBV30 to TRBJ1-1, with no clear D. In germline, CDR1 is GTSNPN, CDR2 SVGIG (reference sequence). Between the trimmed V and J ends, which lost 1 base and 0 bases, there was a span of 9 bases. The CDR3 consists of 14 residues. As DNA, the CDR3 is TGTGCCTGGAGTGCACGTCTAATGAACACTGAAGCTTTCTTT. This encodes CAWSARLMNTEAFF.

This clone has a handful of counts. The rearrangement links TRBV6-2 or TRBV6-3 to TRBJ1-1; D might be TRBD1 (6 bases). This CDR3 is built from 14 residues. Looked up from germline, CDR1 is MNHEY and CDR2 is SVGEGT. Deletions cut 0 bases from V and 7 bases from J, with 12 bases between. In DNA form, the CDR3 reads TGTGCCAGCAGTTACTCAGACAGGAGCCGTGAAGCTTTCTTT. It encodes CASSYSDRSREAFF.

The chain couples TRBV6-2 or TRBV6-3 to TRBJ1-2; D possibly corresponds to TRBD1 (6 bases). The V gene's germline CDR1 is MNHEY and CDR2 SVGEGT. The CDR3 runs 16 residues. V lost 5 bases, J lost 4 bases, and 20 bases lay in between. CDR3 in amino acids: CASSPTRTARGYGYTF. CDR3 DNA: TGTGCCAGCAGTCCGACGCGGACAGCCCGGGGCTATGGCTACACCTTC.

V and J are TRBV5-8 and TRBJ2-1; 15 bases are shared with TRBD2. This CDR3 region has 20 residues. CDR1 SGHTS and CDR2 YDEGEE come from the germline V gene. V lost 0 bases and J lost 0; bases outside the gene matches: 7. In nucleotides, the CDR3 is TGTGCCAGCAGCTTGGAACGGACTAGCGGGGGGGGAAGCTCCTACAATGAGCAGTTCTTC. Protein: CASSLERTSGGGSSYNEQFF.

The rearrangement joins TRBV5-1 to TRBJ2-5; D might be TRBD2 (5 bases). The V end lost 4 bases, the J end lost 5 bases, and 12 bases lay between the germline ends. CDR1 SGHRS and CDR2 YFSETQ come from the germline V gene. The CDR3 is 13 residues long. The CDR3 nucleotides read TGCGCCAGCAGCAACGGGGAGCGGGAGACCCAGTACTTC. The encoded protein is CASSNGERETQYF.

The V call is TRBV27, the J call TRBJ1-4; 10 bases fit TRBD1. Trimming cost V 6 bases and J 8 bases; bases outside gene matches: 6. The CDR3 contains 14 residues. The germline V gene has CDR1 MNHEY and CDR2 SMNVEV (reference sequence). This CDR3 is CASSWDRGSEKLFF. The DNA for the CDR3 is TGTGCCAGCAGCTGGGACAGGGGAAGCGAAAAACTGTTTTTT.

This clone appeared a few times. This chain links TRBV7-2 with TRBJ2-5; D perhaps matches TRBD2 (6 bases). V shed 4 bases and J shed 2 bases, with 20 bases lying between them. Germline V gene sequence: CDR1 SGHTA, CDR2 FQGNSA. The CDR3 consists of 17 residues. The CDR3 loop reads CASSSPHWVGGQETQYF. The CDR3 DNA reads as TGTGCCAGCAGCTCACCACATTGGGTCGGGGGACAAGAGACCCAGTACTTC.